This entry describes one TCR beta chain. The target antigen is unknown. The record originates from a study of cytomegalovirus exposure and HLA in healthy donors. Study-level information: Of all 400 or so donors who were genotyped, around 79% belonged to the Caucasian-associated ancestry cluster.

The CDR3 is made up of 19 amino acids. Germline CDR1 and CDR2: MNHNS and SASEGT. Trimming at V came to 4 bases and at J to 1 base, leaving 18 bases not matched to a gene. Study-wide findings and caveats: A later look showed TCR association rates differing by HLA locus, highest for DRB1 and lowest for HLA-C.

Vbeta (60) and Jbeta (13) primers were used in the PCR. Some clones are missing from TCRdb's copy, which holds only in-frame ones; the method was immunoSEQ multiplex PCR. The repertoire holds roughly 50,000 clones, with over 60% as singletons. Sequencing was done on a sample of PBMCs. The chain links TRBV6-1 to TRBJ1-1; the match to TRBD1 covers 7 bases. The receptor's source is a man aged 30 to 39 in good health and CMV-seropositive. The CDR3 region has the DNA TGTGCCAGCAGTGGCCCTATGTTCCGGGACAGAGGTTGGAACACTGAAGCTTTCTTT. Encoded protein: CASSGPMFRDRGWNTEAFF.